The rows below give T cell receptor beta chains drawn from one sample of a study of cytomegalovirus exposure and HLA in healthy donors. Generated by immunoSEQ multiplex PCR, the TCRdb table keeps only in-frame clones and is missing some. Altogether approximately 120,000 clones are present, around 81% being singletons, with the ten largest covering under 2.5%. Specimen: PBMCs. The receptors originated from a woman between 25 and 40 years old in good health and CMV-seronegative. Each CDR3 is given with its conserved first and last residue. A D gene is named only where the DNA matches it firmly. Rows may omit the clone size; those that give it use once, few, many or a size class.

j_gene: TRBJ2-3; abundance: -; d_gene: TRBD1; v_gene: TRBV5-4; len: 17; CDR3nt: TGTGCCAGCAGCTTGGTACCGGGACAGGGTAGCACAGATACGCAGTATTTT; CDR3aa: CASSLVPGQGSTDTQYF
j_gene: TRBJ2-5; abundance: -; d_gene: -; v_gene: TRBV14; len: 18; CDR3nt: TGTGCCAGCAGCCAATTCACAGGGCCGCTTACCCTACAAGAGACCCAGTACTTC; CDR3aa: CASSQFTGPLTLQETQYF
j_gene: TRBJ2-7; abundance: -; d_gene: TRBD2; v_gene: TRBV11-2; len: 16; CDR3nt: TGTGCCAGCAGCTTAGATCTCGGGGCTAGCGGGAACGAGCAGTACTTC; CDR3aa: CASSLDLGASGNEQYF
j_gene: TRBJ2-1; abundance: -; d_gene: TRBD2; v_gene: TRBV27; len: 15; CDR3nt: TGTGCCAGCAGTTTATCTGCTAGCGGATACAATGAGCAGTTCTTC; CDR3aa: CASSLSASGYNEQFF
j_gene: TRBJ2-3; abundance: -; d_gene: TRBD2; v_gene: TRBV7-3; len: 18; CDR3nt: TGTGCCAGCAGTCGGGACGGGCTAGCGGGGGGGGTCGCAGATACGCAGTATTTT; CDR3aa: CASSRDGLAGGVADTQYF
j_gene: TRBJ2-2; abundance: -; d_gene: TRBD2; v_gene: TRBV19; len: 14; CDR3nt: TGTGCCAGTGGGACGGGAGGATTCCCCGGGGAGCTGTTTTTT; CDR3aa: CASGTGGFPGELFF
j_gene: TRBJ2-5; abundance: few; d_gene: -; v_gene: TRBV15; len: 14; CDR3nt: TGTGCCACCAGCAGAGAATCCCGAGGGGAGACCCAGTACTTC; CDR3aa: CATSRESRGETQYF
j_gene: TRBJ2-3; abundance: -; d_gene: -; v_gene: TRBV19; len: 17; CDR3nt: TGTGCCAGTAAACACACGATCCGGGACATAGGCACAGATACGCAGTATTTT; CDR3aa: CASKHTIRDIGTDTQYF
j_gene: TRBJ2-3; abundance: -; d_gene: TRBD2; v_gene: TRBV4-2; len: 16; CDR3nt: TGTGCCAGCAGCCCAAAACTAGCGGGAGGGCTAGATACGCAGTATTTT; CDR3aa: CASSPKLAGGLDTQYF
j_gene: TRBJ1-6; abundance: -; d_gene: -; v_gene: TRBV18; len: 16; CDR3nt: TGTGCCAGCTCCCCTACTGGCAACAGTGTGAGTCCACCCCTCCACTTT; CDR3aa: CASSPTGNSVSPPLHF
j_gene: TRBJ2-7; abundance: -; d_gene: -; v_gene: TRBV4-3; len: 14; CDR3nt: TGCGCCAGCAGCCAAGATCCCGAGGTTTCCGAGCAGTACTTC; CDR3aa: CASSQDPEVSEQYF
j_gene: TRBJ2-7; abundance: -; d_gene: TRBD2; v_gene: TRBV6-5; len: 14; CDR3nt: TGTGCCAGCAGGGTTAGCGGGAGCTCCTACGAGCAGTACTTC; CDR3aa: CASRVSGSSYEQYF
j_gene: TRBJ2-1; abundance: once; d_gene: -; v_gene: TRBV7-2; len: 12; CDR3nt: TGTGCCAGCAGCTTATACTCGAGGGAGCAGTTCTTC; CDR3aa: CASSLYSREQFF
j_gene: TRBJ1-4; abundance: -; d_gene: -; v_gene: TRBV7-9; len: 14; CDR3nt: TGTGCCAGCAGCTTTGGCCCAACTAATGAAAAACTGTTTTTT; CDR3aa: CASSFGPTNEKLFF
j_gene: TRBJ2-7; abundance: -; d_gene: -; v_gene: TRBV5-1; len: 14; CDR3nt: TGCGCCAGCAGCTTTAGCCCCCCTCTCTACGAGCAGTACTTC; CDR3aa: CASSFSPPLYEQYF
j_gene: TRBJ2-3; abundance: -; d_gene: TRBD2; v_gene: TRBV5-1; len: 16; CDR3nt: TGCGCCAGCAGCTTGGGGCTAGCGGGTACCACAGATACGCAGTATTTT; CDR3aa: CASSLGLAGTTDTQYF
j_gene: TRBJ1-5; abundance: -; d_gene: TRBD1; v_gene: TRBV2; len: 15; CDR3nt: TGTGCCAGCAGTGAGTGGACAGGGTCGGGGCAGCCCCAGCATTTT; CDR3aa: CASSEWTGSGQPQHF
j_gene: TRBJ1-5; abundance: -; d_gene: -; v_gene: TRBV29-1; len: 13; CDR3nt: TGCAGCGTTGTAGAGTATAGCAATCAGCCCCAGCATTTT; CDR3aa: CSVVEYSNQPQHF
j_gene: TRBJ2-4; abundance: -; d_gene: TRBD1; v_gene: TRBV5-4; len: 14; CDR3nt: TGTGCCAGCAGCTTGGACAGGGGGCGAAACATTCAGTACTTC; CDR3aa: CASSLDRGRNIQYF
j_gene: TRBJ2-7; abundance: few; d_gene: -; v_gene: TRBV7-2; len: 14; CDR3nt: TGTGCCAGCAGCCTACGGACAGTCTCCTACGAGCAGTACTTC; CDR3aa: CASSLRTVSYEQYF
j_gene: TRBJ1-1; abundance: -; d_gene: -; v_gene: TRBV5-1; len: 14; CDR3nt: TGCGCCAGCAGCTTCGGAGGAGTGAACACTGAAGCTTTCTTT; CDR3aa: CASSFGGVNTEAFF
j_gene: TRBJ2-5; abundance: -; d_gene: -; v_gene: TRBV10-2; len: 15; CDR3nt: TGCGCCAGCAGTGATAACGGATTGGGGCAGGGGACCCAGTACTTC; CDR3aa: CASSDNGLGQGTQYF
j_gene: TRBJ2-7; abundance: few; d_gene: -; v_gene: TRBV6-5; len: 14; CDR3nt: TGTGCCAGCAGTCCGTGGGGGCGTACCTACGAGCAGTACTTC; CDR3aa: CASSPWGRTYEQYF
j_gene: TRBJ2-1; abundance: -; d_gene: -; v_gene: TRBV7-3; len: 14; CDR3nt: TGTGCCAGCAGCCTTAGCGGAGGTAACAATGAGCAGTTCTTC; CDR3aa: CASSLSGGNNEQFF
j_gene: TRBJ2-1; abundance: -; d_gene: TRBD2; v_gene: TRBV28; len: 16; CDR3nt: TGTGCCAGCAGTTTTTTTCGGACTAGCTCCTACAATGAGCAGTTCTTC; CDR3aa: CASSFFRTSSYNEQFF
j_gene: TRBJ2-2; abundance: -; d_gene: TRBD2; v_gene: TRBV10-3; len: 14; CDR3nt: TGTGCCATCGAGTGTACGGGAGGTTTGCGGGGAGCTGTTTTT; CDR3aa: CAIECTGGLRGAVF
j_gene: TRBJ2-3; abundance: -; d_gene: TRBD2; v_gene: TRBV28; len: 14; CDR3nt: TGTGCCAGCAGTCCGGGAGGAAGCACAGATACGCAGTATTTT; CDR3aa: CASSPGGSTDTQYF
j_gene: TRBJ1-2; abundance: -; d_gene: TRBD1; v_gene: TRBV4-2; len: 16; CDR3nt: TGTGCCAGCAGCCAAGGACCAACAGGGGGCCACTATGGCTACACCTTC; CDR3aa: CASSQGPTGGHYGYTF
j_gene: TRBJ2-2; abundance: -; d_gene: -; v_gene: TRBV2; len: 16; CDR3nt: TGTGCCAGCAGTGCGGACTCCGGACCGAACACCGGGGAGCTGTTTTTT; CDR3aa: CASSADSGPNTGELFF
j_gene: TRBJ1-1; abundance: -; d_gene: -; v_gene: TRBV5-1; len: 13; CDR3nt: TGCGCCAGCAGCTTGGGGCCGAACACTGAAGCTTTCTTT; CDR3aa: CASSLGPNTEAFF
j_gene: TRBJ1-5; abundance: -; d_gene: -; v_gene: TRBV7-9; len: 12; CDR3nt: TGTGCCAGCAGCGCGGAAGTTGGGCCCCAGCATTTT; CDR3aa: CASSAEVGPQHF
j_gene: TRBJ2-3; abundance: -; d_gene: TRBD2; v_gene: TRBV30; len: 15; CDR3nt: TGTGCCTGGACTTGGATAGCGGGAGGTGCAGATACGCAGTATTTT; CDR3aa: CAWTWIAGGADTQYF
j_gene: TRBJ2-2; abundance: -; d_gene: TRBD2; v_gene: TRBV4-3; len: 17; CDR3nt: TGCGCCAGCAGCCGTATAGCGGGAGGGCCCACCTCCGGGGAGCTGTTTTTT; CDR3aa: CASSRIAGGPTSGELFF
j_gene: TRBJ2-2; abundance: once; d_gene: TRBD2; v_gene: TRBV28; len: 18; CDR3nt: TGTGCCAGCACGCGAATCGGGCTAGCGGGAAGGAACACCGGGGAGCTGTTTTTT; CDR3aa: CASTRIGLAGRNTGELFF
j_gene: TRBJ2-6; abundance: -; d_gene: TRBD2; v_gene: TRBV27; len: 14; CDR3nt: TGTGCCAGCAGGGGAGGGTCTGGGGCCAACGTCCTGACTTTC; CDR3aa: CASRGGSGANVLTF
j_gene: TRBJ2-2; abundance: -; d_gene: -; v_gene: TRBV5-1; len: 14; CDR3nt: TGCGCCAGCTTCGCGACCAGGGATACCGGGGAGCTGTTTTTT; CDR3aa: CASFATRDTGELFF
j_gene: TRBJ2-4; abundance: -; d_gene: -; v_gene: TRBV4-1; len: 15; CDR3nt: TGCGCCAGCAGCCAAGTGGTGGCAGGGGAGAACATTCAGTACTTC; CDR3aa: CASSQVVAGENIQYF
j_gene: TRBJ2-7; abundance: -; d_gene: -; v_gene: TRBV5-4; len: 14; CDR3nt: TGTGCCAGCAGCTTACTCGAGACTTTCAACGAGCAGTACTTC; CDR3aa: CASSLLETFNEQYF
j_gene: TRBJ2-1; abundance: -; d_gene: TRBD2; v_gene: TRBV5-1; len: 15; CDR3nt: TGCGCCAGCAGCTTGTACGGGAGGGCGGTCAATGAGCAGTTCTTC; CDR3aa: CASSLYGRAVNEQFF
j_gene: TRBJ1-2; abundance: -; d_gene: TRBD1; v_gene: TRBV27; len: 15; CDR3nt: TGTGCCAGCAGTCGACAGGGGGCCACTTCCTATGGCTACACCTTC; CDR3aa: CASSRQGATSYGYTF
j_gene: TRBJ2-1; abundance: -; d_gene: TRBD1; v_gene: TRBV7-2; len: 15; CDR3nt: TGTGCCAGCAGCAGAGGGACAGGGGGCTTCAATGAGCAGTTCTTC; CDR3aa: CASSRGTGGFNEQFF
j_gene: TRBJ2-1; abundance: few; d_gene: TRBD2; v_gene: TRBV29-1; len: 14; CDR3nt: TGCAGCGCTGGGGCCAGCGGGAGGGCCAATGAGCAGTTCTTC; CDR3aa: CSAGASGRANEQFF
j_gene: TRBJ1-2; abundance: -; d_gene: -; v_gene: TRBV19; len: 13; CDR3nt: TGTGCCAGTAGTATAGACACAGAGTATGGCTACACCTTC; CDR3aa: CASSIDTEYGYTF
j_gene: TRBJ2-1; abundance: -; d_gene: -; v_gene: TRBV9; len: 15; CDR3nt: TGTGCCAGCAGCGTAGGGGGGACAAGGGTCAATGAGCAGTTCTTC; CDR3aa: CASSVGGTRVNEQFF
j_gene: TRBJ2-3; abundance: -; d_gene: TRBD2; v_gene: TRBV5-5; len: 17; CDR3nt: TGTGCCAGCAGCTGGGGGCGGGGGGACGCCCGCACAGATACGCAGTATTTT; CDR3aa: CASSWGRGDARTDTQYF
j_gene: TRBJ2-3; abundance: -; d_gene: TRBD2; v_gene: TRBV5-1; len: 16; CDR3nt: TGCGCCAGCAGCTCCGCGGGGGGCTCCTTCGAGGATACGCAGTATTTT; CDR3aa: CASSSAGGSFEDTQYF
j_gene: TRBJ2-1; abundance: -; d_gene: TRBD2; v_gene: TRBV4-3; len: 15; CDR3nt: TGCGCCAGCAGCCAAGTTGGGCTAGCGGGGCGTGAGCAGTTCTTC; CDR3aa: CASSQVGLAGREQFF
j_gene: TRBJ2-2; abundance: -; d_gene: -; v_gene: TRBV7-9; len: 13; CDR3nt: TGTGCCAGCAGCTTGGACAATTTGGGGGAGCTGTTTTTT; CDR3aa: CASSLDNLGELFF
j_gene: TRBJ1-1; abundance: -; d_gene: TRBD1; v_gene: TRBV30; len: 13; CDR3nt: TGTGCCTGGGGGGCAGGGGGCAACACTGAAGCTTTCTTT; CDR3aa: CAWGAGGNTEAFF
j_gene: TRBJ2-1; abundance: few; d_gene: -; v_gene: TRBV5-4; len: 15; CDR3nt: TGTGCCAGCAGCGGCGAACTAGCTTCCTACAATGAGCAGTTCTTC; CDR3aa: CASSGELASYNEQFF
j_gene: TRBJ2-5; abundance: -; d_gene: TRBD2; v_gene: TRBV7-7; len: 16; CDR3nt: TGTGCCAGCAGCCTGGCCCGCGGGAGGGCCCGAGAGACCCAGTACTTC; CDR3aa: CASSLARGRARETQYF
j_gene: TRBJ1-1; abundance: -; d_gene: TRBD1; v_gene: TRBV18; len: 16; CDR3nt: TGTGCCAGCTCACCAACCCGGACAGGGTCGAACACTGAAGCTTTCTTT; CDR3aa: CASSPTRTGSNTEAFF
j_gene: TRBJ2-7; abundance: -; d_gene: TRBD1; v_gene: TRBV7-9; len: 13; CDR3nt: TGTGCCAGCAGCGCAGGGGGTGTAAACGAGCAGTACTTC; CDR3aa: CASSAGGVNEQYF
j_gene: TRBJ2-6; abundance: -; d_gene: TRBD1; v_gene: TRBV18; len: 17; CDR3nt: TGTGCCAGCTCACCGGGGACAGCTTCCTCTGGGGCCAACGTCCTGACTTTC; CDR3aa: CASSPGTASSGANVLTF
j_gene: TRBJ2-7; abundance: -; d_gene: TRBD2; v_gene: TRBV19; len: 16; CDR3nt: TGTGCCAGTAGTATAGGAGGACTAGCGGCTCGCTACGAGCAGTACTTC; CDR3aa: CASSIGGLAARYEQYF
j_gene: TRBJ1-5; abundance: -; d_gene: -; v_gene: TRBV19; len: 14; CDR3nt: TGTGCCAGTAGTAGTCAGGGAAGGGATCAGCCCCAGCATTTT; CDR3aa: CASSSQGRDQPQHF
j_gene: TRBJ2-1; abundance: -; d_gene: TRBD1; v_gene: TRBV27; len: 13; CDR3nt: TGTGCCAGCAGTTTAAGACAGGGGAATGAGCAGTTCTTC; CDR3aa: CASSLRQGNEQFF
j_gene: TRBJ2-7; abundance: once; d_gene: -; v_gene: TRBV21-1; len: 17; CDR3nt: TGTGCCAGCAGCGCTTCTCCCCTAGCGGTTAGCTCCTACGAGCAGTACTTC; CDR3aa: CASSASPLAVSSYEQYF